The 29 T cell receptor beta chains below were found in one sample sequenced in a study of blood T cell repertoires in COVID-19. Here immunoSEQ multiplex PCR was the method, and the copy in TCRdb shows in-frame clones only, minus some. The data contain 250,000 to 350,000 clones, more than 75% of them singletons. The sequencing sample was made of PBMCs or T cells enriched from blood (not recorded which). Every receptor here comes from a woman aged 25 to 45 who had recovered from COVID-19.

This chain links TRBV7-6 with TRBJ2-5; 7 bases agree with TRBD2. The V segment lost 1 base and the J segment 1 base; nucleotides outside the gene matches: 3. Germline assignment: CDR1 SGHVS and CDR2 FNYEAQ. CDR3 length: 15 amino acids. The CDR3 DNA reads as TGTGCCAGCAGCTTAGATACGGGGGGCCAAGAGACCCAGTACTTC. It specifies CASSLDTGGQETQYF.

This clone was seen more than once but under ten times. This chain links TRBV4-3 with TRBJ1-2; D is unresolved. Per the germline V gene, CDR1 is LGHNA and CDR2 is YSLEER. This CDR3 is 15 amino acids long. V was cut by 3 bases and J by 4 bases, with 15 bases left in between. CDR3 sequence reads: CASSHQAQRGYGYTF. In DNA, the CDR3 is TGCGCCAGCAGCCATCAAGCCCAGCGGGGCTATGGCTACACCTTC.

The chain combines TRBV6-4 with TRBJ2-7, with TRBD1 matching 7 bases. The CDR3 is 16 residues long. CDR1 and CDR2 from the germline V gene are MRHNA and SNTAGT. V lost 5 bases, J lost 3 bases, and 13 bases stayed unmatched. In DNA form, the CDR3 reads TGTGCCAGCAGTTCACTTAAACCGGGACAGTTCTACGAGCAGTACTTC. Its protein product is CASSSLKPGQFYEQYF.

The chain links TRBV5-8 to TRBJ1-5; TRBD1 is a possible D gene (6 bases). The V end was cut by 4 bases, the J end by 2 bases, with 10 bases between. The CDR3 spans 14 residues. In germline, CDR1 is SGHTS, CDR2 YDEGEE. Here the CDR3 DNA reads TGTGCCAGCAGCCACCGGACAGGCAATCAGCCCCAGCATTTT. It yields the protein CASSHRTGNQPQHF.

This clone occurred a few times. CDR3 sequence (DNA): TGCGCCAGCCGTTTAGGAGGGCAGAAAACCTACGAGCAGTACTTC. This codes for CASRLGGQKTYEQYF. The chain carries TRBV5-1 and TRBJ2-7; possible D gene TRBD2, 6 bases. The CDR3 is 15 amino acids. Per the germline V gene, CDR1 is SGHRS and CDR2 is YFSETQ. V was cut by 7 bases and J by 2 bases, with 19 bases left in between. Full variable domain (outside the CDR3, taken from reference TRBV5-1 and TRBJ2-7): KAGVTQTPRYLIKTRGQQVTLSCSPISGHRSVSWYQQTPGQGLQFLFEYFSETQRNKGNFPGRFSGRQFSNSRSEMNVSTLELGDSALYLCASRLGGQKTYEQYFGPGTRLTVT.

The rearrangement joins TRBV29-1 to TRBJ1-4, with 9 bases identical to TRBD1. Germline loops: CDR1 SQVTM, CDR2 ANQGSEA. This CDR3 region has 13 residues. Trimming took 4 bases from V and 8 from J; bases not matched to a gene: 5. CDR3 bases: TGCAGCGTTGGCCCCGGGACAGGGGAAAAACTGTTTTTT. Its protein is CSVGPGTGEKLFF.

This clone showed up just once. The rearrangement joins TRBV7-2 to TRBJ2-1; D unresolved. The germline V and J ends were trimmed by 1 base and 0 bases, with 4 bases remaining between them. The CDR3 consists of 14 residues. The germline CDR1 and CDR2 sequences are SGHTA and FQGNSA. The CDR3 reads CASSLGSSYNEQFF. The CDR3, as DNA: TGTGCCAGCAGCTTAGGGAGCTCCTACAATGAGCAGTTCTTC.

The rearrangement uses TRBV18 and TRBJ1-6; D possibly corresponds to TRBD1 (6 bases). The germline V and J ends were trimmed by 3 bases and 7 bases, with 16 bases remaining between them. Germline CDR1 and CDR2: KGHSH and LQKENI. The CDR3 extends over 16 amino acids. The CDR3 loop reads CASSPQAGDQNSPLHF. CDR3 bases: TGTGCCAGCTCACCTCAGGCAGGGGATCAAAATTCACCCCTCCACTTT.

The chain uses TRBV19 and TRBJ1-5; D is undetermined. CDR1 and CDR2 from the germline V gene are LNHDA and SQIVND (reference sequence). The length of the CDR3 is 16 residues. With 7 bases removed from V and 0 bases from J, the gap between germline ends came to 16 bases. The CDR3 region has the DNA TGTGCCAGTATCCCCAGAGGCGGGATTAGCAATCAGCCCCAGCATTTT. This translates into CASIPRGGISNQPQHF.

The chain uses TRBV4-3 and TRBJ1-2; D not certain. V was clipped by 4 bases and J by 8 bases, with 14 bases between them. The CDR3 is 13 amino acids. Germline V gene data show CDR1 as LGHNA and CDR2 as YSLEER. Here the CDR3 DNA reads TGCGCCAGCAGCCGGGCACGAGAAGGAGGCTACACCTTC. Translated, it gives CASSRAREGGYTF.

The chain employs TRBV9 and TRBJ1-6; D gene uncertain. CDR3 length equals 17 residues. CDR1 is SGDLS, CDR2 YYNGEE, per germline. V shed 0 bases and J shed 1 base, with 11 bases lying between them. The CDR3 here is CASSVGVIGSYNSPLHF. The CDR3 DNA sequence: TGTGCCAGCAGCGTAGGGGTTATCGGGTCCTATAATTCACCCCTCCACTTT.

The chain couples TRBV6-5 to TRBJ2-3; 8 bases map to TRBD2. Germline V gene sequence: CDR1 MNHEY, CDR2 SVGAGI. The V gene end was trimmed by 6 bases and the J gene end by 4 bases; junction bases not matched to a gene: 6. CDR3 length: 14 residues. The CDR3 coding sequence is TGTGCCAGCAGGGATAGCGGGGAATCAGATACGCAGTATTTT. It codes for CASRDSGESDTQYF.

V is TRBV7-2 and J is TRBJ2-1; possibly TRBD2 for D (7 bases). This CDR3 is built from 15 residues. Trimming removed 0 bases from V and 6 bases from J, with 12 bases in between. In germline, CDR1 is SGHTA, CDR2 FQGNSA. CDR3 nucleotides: TGTGCCAGCAGCTTAGCGGGGGGGCCGGGCAATGAGCAGTTCTTC. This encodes CASSLAGGPGNEQFF.

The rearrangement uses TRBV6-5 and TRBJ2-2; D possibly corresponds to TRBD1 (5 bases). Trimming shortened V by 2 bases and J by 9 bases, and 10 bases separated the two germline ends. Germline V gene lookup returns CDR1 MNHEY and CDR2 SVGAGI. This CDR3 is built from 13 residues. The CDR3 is CASSYRGFRELFF. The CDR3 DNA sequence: TGTGCCAGCAGTTACAGGGGATTCCGGGAGCTGTTTTTT.

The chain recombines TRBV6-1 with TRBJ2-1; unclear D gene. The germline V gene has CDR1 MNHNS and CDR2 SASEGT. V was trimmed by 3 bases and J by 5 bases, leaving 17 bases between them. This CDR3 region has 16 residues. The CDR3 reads CASSDLSIDWDNEQFF. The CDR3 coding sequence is TGTGCCAGCAGTGATTTATCCATCGACTGGGACAATGAGCAGTTCTTC.

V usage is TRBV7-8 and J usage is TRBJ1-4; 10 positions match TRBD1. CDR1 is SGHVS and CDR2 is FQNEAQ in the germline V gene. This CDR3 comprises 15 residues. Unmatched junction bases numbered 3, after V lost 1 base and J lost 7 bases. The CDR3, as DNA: TGTGCCAGCAGCTTAGGAGGGACAGGGGCTGAAAAACTGTTTTTT. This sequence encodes CASSLGGTGAEKLFF. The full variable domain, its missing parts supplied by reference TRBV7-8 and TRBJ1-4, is GAGVSQSPRYKVAKRGQDVALRCDPISGHVSLFWYQQALGQGPEFLTYFQNEAQLDKSGLPSDRFFAERPEGSVSTLKIQRTQQEDSAVYLCASSLGGTGAEKLFFGSGTQLSVL.

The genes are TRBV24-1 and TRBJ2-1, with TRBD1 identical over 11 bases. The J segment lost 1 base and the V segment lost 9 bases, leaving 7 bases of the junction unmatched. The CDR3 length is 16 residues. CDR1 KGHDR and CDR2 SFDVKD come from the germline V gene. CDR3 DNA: TGTGCCACCGCCACCGGGACAGGGGGATCCTACAATGAGCAGTTCTTC. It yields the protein CATATGTGGSYNEQFF.

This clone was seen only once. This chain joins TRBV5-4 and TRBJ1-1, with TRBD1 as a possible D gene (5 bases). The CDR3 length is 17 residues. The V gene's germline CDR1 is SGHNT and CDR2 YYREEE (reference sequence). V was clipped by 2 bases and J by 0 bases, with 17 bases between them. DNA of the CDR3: TGTGCCAGCAGCTTCTCAGGGAGGGTCGTGGTGAACACTGAAGCTTTCTTT. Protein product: CASSFSGRVVVNTEAFF.

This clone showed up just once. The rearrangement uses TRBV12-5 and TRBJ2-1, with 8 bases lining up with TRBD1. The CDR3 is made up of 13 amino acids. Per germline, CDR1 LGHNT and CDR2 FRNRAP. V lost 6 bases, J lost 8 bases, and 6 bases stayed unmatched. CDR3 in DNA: TGTGCTAGTGGAGACAGGGGAAACGATGAGCAGTTCTTC. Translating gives CASGDRGNDEQFF.

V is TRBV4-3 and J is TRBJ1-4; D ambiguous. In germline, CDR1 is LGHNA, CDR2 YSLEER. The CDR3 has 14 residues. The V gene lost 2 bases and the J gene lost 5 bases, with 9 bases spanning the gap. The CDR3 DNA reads TGCGCCAGCAGCCAAATGACCGGGAATGAAAAACTGTTTTTT. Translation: CASSQMTGNEKLFF.

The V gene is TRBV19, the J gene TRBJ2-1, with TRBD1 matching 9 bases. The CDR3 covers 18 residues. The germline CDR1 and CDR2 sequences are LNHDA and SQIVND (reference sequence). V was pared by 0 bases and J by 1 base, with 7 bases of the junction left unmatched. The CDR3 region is CASSIDVSGTGSYNEQFF. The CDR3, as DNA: TGTGCCAGTAGTATAGACGTTTCGGGGACAGGGTCCTACAATGAGCAGTTCTTC.

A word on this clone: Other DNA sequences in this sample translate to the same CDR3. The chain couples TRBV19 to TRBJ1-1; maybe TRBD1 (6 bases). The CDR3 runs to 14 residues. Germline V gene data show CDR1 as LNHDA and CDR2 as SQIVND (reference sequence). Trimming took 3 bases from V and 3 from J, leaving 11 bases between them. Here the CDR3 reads CASSITGWDTEAFF. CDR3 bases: TGTGCCAGTAGTATCACAGGGTGGGACACTGAAGCTTTCTTT. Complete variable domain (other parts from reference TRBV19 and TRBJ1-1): DGGITQSPKYLFRKEGQNVTLSCEQNLNHDAMYWYRQDPGQGLRLIYYSQIVNDFQKGDIAEGYSVSREKKESFPLTVTSAQKNPTAFYLCASSITGWDTEAFFGQGTRLTVV.

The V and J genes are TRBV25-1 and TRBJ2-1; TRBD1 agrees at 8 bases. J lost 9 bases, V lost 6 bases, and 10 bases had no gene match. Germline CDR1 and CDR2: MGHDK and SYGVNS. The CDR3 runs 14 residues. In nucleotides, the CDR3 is TGTGCCAGCAGCCCCAAAGGACAGGGATTTGAGCAGTTCTTC. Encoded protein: CASSPKGQGFEQFF.

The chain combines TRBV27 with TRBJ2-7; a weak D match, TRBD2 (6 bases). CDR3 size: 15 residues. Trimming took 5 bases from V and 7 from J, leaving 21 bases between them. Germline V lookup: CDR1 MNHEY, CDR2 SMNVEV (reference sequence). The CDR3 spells CASSKMGPGAGEQYF. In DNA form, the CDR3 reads TGTGCCAGCAGTAAGATGGGACCCGGGGCGGGGGAGCAGTACTTC.

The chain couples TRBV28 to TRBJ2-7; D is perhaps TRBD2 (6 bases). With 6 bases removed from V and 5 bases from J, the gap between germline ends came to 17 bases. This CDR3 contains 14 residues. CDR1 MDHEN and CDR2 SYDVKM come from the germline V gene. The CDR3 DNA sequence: TGTGCCAGCAGGCCCCCTGGGGGGTTCAACGAGCAGTACTTC. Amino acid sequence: CASRPPGGFNEQYF.

CDR3: CASSLGRVVYGYTF. In nucleotides, the CDR3 is TGTGCCAGCAGCTTGGGCAGGGTTGTCTATGGCTACACCTTC. The chain joins TRBV5-4 to TRBJ1-2; weak D call: TRBD1 (5 bases). V lost 0 bases and J 4 bases, leaving 10 bases between the germline ends. The CDR3 consists of 14 residues. CDR1 SGHNT and CDR2 YYREEE come from the germline V gene (reference sequence).

DNA for the CDR3: TGTGCCAGCAGTATAGGGGACATCGAGCAGTACTTC. This sequence encodes CASSIGDIEQYF. This chain connects TRBV6-5 to TRBJ2-7, with TRBD1 as a possible D gene (6 bases). V lost 5 bases to trimming and J lost 6 bases, with 11 bases between them. Germline V CDR1 and CDR2: MNHEY, SVGAGI. CDR3 length equals 12 residues.

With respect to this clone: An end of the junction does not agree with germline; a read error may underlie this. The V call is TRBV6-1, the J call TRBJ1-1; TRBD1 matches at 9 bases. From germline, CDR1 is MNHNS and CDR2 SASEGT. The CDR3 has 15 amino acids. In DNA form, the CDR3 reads TGTGCCAGCACTGAACAGGGGGCAAGGGACACTGAAGCTTTCTTT. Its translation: CASTEQGARDTEAFF.

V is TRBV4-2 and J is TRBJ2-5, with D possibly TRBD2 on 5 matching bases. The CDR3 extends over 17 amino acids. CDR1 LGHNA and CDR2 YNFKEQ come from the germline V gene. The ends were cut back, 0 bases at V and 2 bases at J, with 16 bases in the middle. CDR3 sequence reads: CASSQDPRRLYQETQYF. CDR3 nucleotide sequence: TGTGCCAGCAGCCAAGATCCTAGGAGGCTCTATCAAGAGACCCAGTACTTC.